The 12 T cell receptor beta chains below were found in one sample sequenced in a study of Graves' ophthalmopathy and Graves' hyperthyroidism. RNA transcripts provided the template for amplifying TCR beta CDR3 regions. In the first round, RT-PCR was carried out with HTBI primers, and a multiplex PCR formed the second round. TCRdb passed the multiplex PCR reads through MiXCR, listing each CDR3 protein once. The repertoire holds 350,000 to 400,000 distinct CDR3 sequences, with roughly 14% as singletons. Sequenced sample: peripheral blood. These receptors were taken from a woman between 18 and 30 years old with stable Graves' hyperthyroidism.

This clonotype was picked up a small number of times. A read error may account for a junction end that differs from germline. The V gene is TRBV19, the J gene TRBJ1-5; D remains ambiguous. This CDR3 contains 11 residues. Germline CDR1 and CDR2: LNHDA and SQIVND (reference sequence). The CDR3, as DNA: TGCGCCTGTAGTTTGGGACAGCCCCAGCATTTT. It specifies CACSLGQPQHF.

The chain is built from TRBV6-1 and TRBJ1-5; a possible D gene is TRBD1 (6 bases). Trimming cost V 6 bases and J 7 bases, with 13 bases left between them. Germline V lookup: CDR1 MNHNS, CDR2 SASEGT. The CDR3 sequence is 13 residues long. Written as DNA, the CDR3 is TGTGCCAGCAGACAGGGTTCAGGGCAGCCCCAGCATTTT. Its translation: CASRQGSGQPQHF.

Concerning this clonotype itself: Given a much more abundant clone one base away, this may be a read error. The chain has TRBV20-1 and TRBJ2-7; D may match TRBD1 or TRBD2 (7 bases each). CDR1 is DFQATT and CDR2 is SNEGSKA in the germline V gene (reference sequence). The CDR3 has 15 amino acids. The CDR3 nucleotides read TGCAGTGCTTGGGACCAGGGGGGGAGCTCCTACGAGCTGTACTTC. Its translation: CSAWDQGGSSYELYF.

The V and J genes are TRBV5-1 and TRBJ1-1; D is uncertain. The CDR3 is 11 amino acids. Germline CDR1 and CDR2: SGHRS and YFSETQ. V lost 8 bases to trimming and J lost 4 bases, with 9 bases between them. The CDR3 DNA reads as TGCGCCAGATGGCGGGGCACTGAAGCTTTCTTT. It yields the protein CARWRGTEAFF.

This clonotype has at least ten counts. The chain carries TRBV10-3 and TRBJ1-2, with 8 bases that match TRBD1. The CDR3 sequence is 14 residues long. The ends lost 4 bases at V and 3 bases at J; junction bases unmatched: 4. Per the germline V gene, CDR1 is ENHRY and CDR2 is SYGVKD. The CDR3 DNA reads TGTGCCATCAGTGTTATGGACAGGGACTATGGCTACACCTTC. Translating it yields CAISVMDRDYGYTF.

Ten or more counts support this clonotype. The rearrangement uses TRBV6-1 and TRBJ2-5; D call uncertain. Germline values: CDR1 MNHNS, CDR2 SASEGT. The CDR3 spans 12 residues. V was trimmed by 6 bases and J by 4 bases, leaving 9 bases between them. Here the CDR3 reads CASRNDLETQYF. CDR3 DNA sequence: TGTGCCAGCAGGAATGACCTAGAGACCCAGTACTTC.

This clonotype came up many times. The rearrangement joins TRBV3-1 to TRBJ1-1; 7 bases are shared with TRBD1. The V and J ends lost 1 base and 4 bases, in that order; junction bases with no gene match: 6. Germline values: CDR1 LGHDT, CDR2 YNNKEL (reference sequence). The CDR3 runs to 15 residues. CDR3 sequence (DNA): TGTGCCAGCAGCCAAGCGGACAGGCCGGGCACTGAAGCTTTCTTT. It is translated as CASSQADRPGTEAFF.

This clonotype was counted between two and nine times. The chain is built from TRBV3-1 and TRBJ2-1; a possible D gene is TRBD2 (6 bases). Germline V gives CDR1 LGHDT, CDR2 YNNKEL (reference sequence). The CDR3 has 14 residues. Trimming took off 7 bases at V and 5 bases at J, with 15 bases between the two ends. CDR3 sequence reads: CASTPSGLHNEQFF. The CDR3 coding sequence is TGTGCCAGCACCCCATCGGGACTTCACAATGAGCAGTTCTTC.

There are many counts of this clonotype. The rearrangement joins TRBV29-1 to TRBJ2-7; a possible D gene is TRBD2 (6 bases). CDR1 and CDR2 (germline): SQVTM, ANQGSEA. The CDR3 runs 13 residues. V gave up 6 bases and J gave up 6 bases, with 18 bases separating them. CDR3 loop: CSVRSQEGGEQYF. The CDR3 DNA reads TGCAGCGTAAGGTCGCAGGAGGGAGGCGAGCAGTACTTC.

This clonotype was counted ten times or more. This rearrangement joins TRBV28 to TRBJ1-2, with a tentative D call TRBD1 (5 bases). With 8 bases removed from V and 1 base from J, the gap between germline ends came to 17 bases. This CDR3 has 15 amino acids. In germline, CDR1 is MDHEN, CDR2 SYDVKM. In nucleotides, the CDR3 is TGTGCCAGCTCGGGGGGAGGGGCCAGTAACTATGGCTACACCTTC. The encoded protein is CASSGGGASNYGYTF.

This clonotype has a count of ten or more. The CDR3 DNA is TGTGCCAGTAGCCAGGACAGGGGCCGGGGTGGCTACACCTTC. It specifies CASSQDRGRGGYTF. This chain connects TRBV19 to TRBJ1-2, with 9 bases matching TRBD1. The CDR3 runs to 14 residues. The ends lost 6 bases at V and 7 bases at J; junction bases unmatched: 9. Germline CDR1 reads LNHDA; CDR2 reads SQIVND (reference sequence).

This clonotype appeared a few times. J is TRBJ2-7 and V is TRBV12-3 or TRBV12-4, with TRBD2 identical over 9 bases. The CDR3 consists of 16 residues. Germline trimming cut 4 bases from V and 4 bases from J; bases unmatched to any gene: 11. The CDR3 here is CASSSSPRGGEYEQYF. The CDR3 region has the DNA TGTGCCAGCAGTTCATCCCCGCGGGGGGGCGAATACGAGCAGTACTTC.